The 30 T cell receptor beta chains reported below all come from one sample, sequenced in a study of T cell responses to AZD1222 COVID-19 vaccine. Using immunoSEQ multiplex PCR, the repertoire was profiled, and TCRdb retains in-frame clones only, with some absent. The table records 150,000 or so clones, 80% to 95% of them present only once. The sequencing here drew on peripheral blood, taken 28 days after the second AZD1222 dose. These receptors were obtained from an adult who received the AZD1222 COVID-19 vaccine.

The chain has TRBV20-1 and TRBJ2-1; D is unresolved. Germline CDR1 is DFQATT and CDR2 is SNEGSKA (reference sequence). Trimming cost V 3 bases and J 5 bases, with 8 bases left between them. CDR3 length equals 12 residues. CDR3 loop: CSASGINNEQFF. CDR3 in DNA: TGCAGTGCTAGTGGCATAAACAATGAGCAGTTCTTC.

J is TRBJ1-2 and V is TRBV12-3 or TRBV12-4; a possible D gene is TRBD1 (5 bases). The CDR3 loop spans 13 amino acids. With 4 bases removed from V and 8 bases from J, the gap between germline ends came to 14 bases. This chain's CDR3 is CASSSRAFSGYTF. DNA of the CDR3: TGTGCCAGCAGTTCCAGGGCCTTTTCGGGCTACACCTTC.

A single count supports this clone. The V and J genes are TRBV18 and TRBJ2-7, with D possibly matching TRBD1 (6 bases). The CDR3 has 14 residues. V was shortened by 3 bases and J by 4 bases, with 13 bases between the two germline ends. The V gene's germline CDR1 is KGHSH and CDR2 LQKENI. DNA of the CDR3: TGTGCCAGCTCACCCCCGGACAGCAGTTACGAGCAGTACTTC. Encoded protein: CASSPPDSSYEQYF. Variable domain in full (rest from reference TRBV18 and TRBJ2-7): NAGVMQNPRHLVRRRGQEARLRCSPMKGHSHVYWYRQLPEEGLKFMVYLQKENIIDESGMPKERFSAEFPKEGPSILRIQQVVRGDSAAYFCASSPPDSSYEQYFGPGTRLTVT.

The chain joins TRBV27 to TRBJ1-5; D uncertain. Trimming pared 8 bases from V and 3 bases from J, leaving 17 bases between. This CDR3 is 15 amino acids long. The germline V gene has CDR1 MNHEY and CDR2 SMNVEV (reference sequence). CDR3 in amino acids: CASSRNGLPNQPQHF. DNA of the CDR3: TGTGCCAGCTCCCGCAACGGTCTTCCCAATCAGCCCCAGCATTTT.

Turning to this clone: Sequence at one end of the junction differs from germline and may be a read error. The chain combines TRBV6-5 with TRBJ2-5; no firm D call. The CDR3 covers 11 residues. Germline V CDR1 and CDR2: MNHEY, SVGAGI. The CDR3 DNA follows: TGTGCCAGCAGTGACTCAGAGACCCAGTACTTC. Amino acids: CASSDSETQYF.

The CDR3 DNA is TGTGCCACCAGCATTGACGGTCGGGGAGAGACCCAGTACTTC. Its protein product is CATSIDGRGETQYF. This sequence joins TRBV15 and TRBJ2-5, with a tentative D call TRBD2 (5 bases). Per the germline V gene, CDR1 is LNHNV and CDR2 is YYDKDF (reference sequence). V lost 4 bases to trimming and J lost 4 bases, with 13 bases between them. This CDR3 has 14 residues.

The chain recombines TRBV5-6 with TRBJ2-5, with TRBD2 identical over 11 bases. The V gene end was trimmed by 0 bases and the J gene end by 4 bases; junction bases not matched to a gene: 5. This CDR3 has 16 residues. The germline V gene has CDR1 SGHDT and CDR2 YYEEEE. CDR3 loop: CASSLGTSGLGETQYF. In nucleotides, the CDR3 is TGTGCCAGCAGCTTGGGGACTAGCGGGCTGGGAGAGACCCAGTACTTC.

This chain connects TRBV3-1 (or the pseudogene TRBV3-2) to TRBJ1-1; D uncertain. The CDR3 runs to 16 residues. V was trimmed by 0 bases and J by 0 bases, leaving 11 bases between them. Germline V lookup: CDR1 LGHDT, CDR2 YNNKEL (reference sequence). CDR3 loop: CASSQDPADMNTEAFF. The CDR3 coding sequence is TGTGCCAGCAGCCAAGATCCAGCAGATATGAACACTGAAGCTTTCTTT.

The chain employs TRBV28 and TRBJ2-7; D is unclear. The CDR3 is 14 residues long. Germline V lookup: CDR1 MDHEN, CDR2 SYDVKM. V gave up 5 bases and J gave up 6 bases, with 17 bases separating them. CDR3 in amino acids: CASSPFDPRSEQYF. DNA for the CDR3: TGTGCCAGCAGTCCCTTTGACCCAAGGAGCGAGCAGTACTTC.

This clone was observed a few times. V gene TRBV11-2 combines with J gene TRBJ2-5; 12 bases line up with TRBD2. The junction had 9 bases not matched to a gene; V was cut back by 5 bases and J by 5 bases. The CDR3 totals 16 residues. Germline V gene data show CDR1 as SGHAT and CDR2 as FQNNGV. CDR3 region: CASSRGLAGTRETQYF. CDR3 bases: TGTGCCAGCAGCCGAGGACTAGCGGGGACTCGGGAGACCCAGTACTTC.

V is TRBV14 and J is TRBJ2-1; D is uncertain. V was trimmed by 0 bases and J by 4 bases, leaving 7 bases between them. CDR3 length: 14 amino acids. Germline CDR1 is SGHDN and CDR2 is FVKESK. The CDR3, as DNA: TGTGCCAGCAGCCAAGATGGATATTACAATGAGCAGTTCTTC. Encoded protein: CASSQDGYYNEQFF.

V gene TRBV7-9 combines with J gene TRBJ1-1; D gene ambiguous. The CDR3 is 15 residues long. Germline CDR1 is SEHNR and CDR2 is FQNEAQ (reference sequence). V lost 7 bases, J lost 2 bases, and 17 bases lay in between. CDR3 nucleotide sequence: TGTGCCAGCACCTTCGGGGTGGGAACAAACACTGAAGCTTTCTTT. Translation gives CASTFGVGTNTEAFF.

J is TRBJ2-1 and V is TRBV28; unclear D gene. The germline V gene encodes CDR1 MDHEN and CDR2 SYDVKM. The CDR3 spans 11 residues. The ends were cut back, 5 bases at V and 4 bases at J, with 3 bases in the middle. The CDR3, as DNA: TGTGCCAGCAGTGGATACAATGAGCAGTTCTTC. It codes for CASSGYNEQFF. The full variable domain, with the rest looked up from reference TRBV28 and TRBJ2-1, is DVKVTQSSRYLVKRTGEKVFLECVQDMDHENMFWYRQDPGLGLRLIYFSYDVKMKEKGDIPEGYSVSREKKERFSLILESASTNQTSMYLCASSGYNEQFFGPGTRLTVL.

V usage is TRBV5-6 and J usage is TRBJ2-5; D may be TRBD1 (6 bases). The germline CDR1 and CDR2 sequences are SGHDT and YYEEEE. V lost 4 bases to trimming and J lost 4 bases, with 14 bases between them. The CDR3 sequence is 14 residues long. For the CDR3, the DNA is TGTGCCAGCAGCCCCCTTGGGGGCCTAGAGACCCAGTACTTC. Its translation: CASSPLGGLETQYF.

CDR3 bases: TGTGCCAGCAGCTCGACAGGGATGAGGGGCTACACCTTC. It codes for CASSSTGMRGYTF. This chain connects TRBV9 to TRBJ1-2, with 7 bases fitting TRBD1. Losses at the gene ends were 4 bases for V and 8 bases for J; bases not matched to a gene: 8. This CDR3 has 13 residues. Germline-derived CDR1 and CDR2 are SGDLS and YYNGEE.

DNA for the CDR3: TGTGCCAGCCACCCCCTCGATTCCAATCAGCCCCAGCATTTT. This gives the protein CASHPLDSNQPQHF. V usage is TRBV6-5 and J usage is TRBJ1-5; D ambiguous. V lost 8 bases, J lost 3 bases, and 14 bases lay in between. The CDR3 sequence is 14 residues long. The germline V gene encodes CDR1 MNHEY and CDR2 SVGAGI.

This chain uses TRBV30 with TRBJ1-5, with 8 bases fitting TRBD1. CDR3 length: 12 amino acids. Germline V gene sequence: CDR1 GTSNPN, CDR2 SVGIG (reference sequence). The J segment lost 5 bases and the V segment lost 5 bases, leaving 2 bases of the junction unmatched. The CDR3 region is CAWGQGDQPQHF. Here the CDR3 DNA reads TGTGCCTGGGGACAGGGTGATCAGCCCCAGCATTTT.

The DNA for the CDR3 is TGCGCCAGCAGCCAAGCGAAGGGCACAGATACGCAGTATTTT. Translated: CASSQAKGTDTQYF. The chain combines TRBV4-1 with TRBJ2-3, with D uncertain. Germline-derived CDR1 and CDR2 are MGHRA and YSYEKL. The V and J ends lost 1 base and 1 base respectively, with 6 bases between them. CDR3 length equals 14 residues.

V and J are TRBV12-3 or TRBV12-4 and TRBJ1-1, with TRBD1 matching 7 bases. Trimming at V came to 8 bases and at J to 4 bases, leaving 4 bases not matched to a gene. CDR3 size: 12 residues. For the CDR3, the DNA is TGTGCCAGCGGGGACAGCTTCACTGAAGCTTTCTTT. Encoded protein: CASGDSFTEAFF.

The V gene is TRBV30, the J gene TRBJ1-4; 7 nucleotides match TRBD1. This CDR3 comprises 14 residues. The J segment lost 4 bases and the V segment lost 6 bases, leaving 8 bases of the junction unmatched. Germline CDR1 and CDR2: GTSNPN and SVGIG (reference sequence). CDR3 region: CACTDRSHNEKLFF. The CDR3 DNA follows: TGTGCCTGTACGGACAGGTCACATAATGAAAAACTGTTTTTT.

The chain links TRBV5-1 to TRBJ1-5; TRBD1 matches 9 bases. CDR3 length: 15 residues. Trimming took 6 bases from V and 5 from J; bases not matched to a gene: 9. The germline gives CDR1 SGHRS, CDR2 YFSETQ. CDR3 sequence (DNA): TGCGCCAGCAACCCCCGGGACAGGGATTATCAGCCCCAGCATTTT. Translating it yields CASNPRDRDYQPQHF.

In DNA form, the CDR3 reads TGTGCCAGCAGCCAACCACCGGGACCGACAACCTATGGCTACACCTTC. Protein product: CASSQPPGPTTYGYTF. The chain uses TRBV16 and TRBJ1-2; a weak D match, TRBD1 (5 bases). The V and J ends lost 2 bases and 4 bases respectively, with 17 bases between them. The CDR3 spans 16 residues. CDR1 is KGHSY and CDR2 is FQNENV in the germline V gene. The variable domain in full, with the rest retrieved from reference TRBV16 and TRBJ1-2, is GEEVAQTPKHLVRGEGQKAKLYCAPIKGHSYVFWYQQVLKNEFKFLISFQNENVFDETGMPKERFSAKCLPNSPCSLEIQATKLEDSAVYFCASSQPPGPTTYGYTFGSGTRLTVV.

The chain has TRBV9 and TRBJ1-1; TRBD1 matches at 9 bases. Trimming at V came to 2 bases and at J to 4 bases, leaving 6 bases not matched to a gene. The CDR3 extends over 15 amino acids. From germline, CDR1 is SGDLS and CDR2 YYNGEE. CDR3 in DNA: TGTGCCAGCAGCGTGGGGACAGGGCAGGGCACTGAAGCTTTCTTT. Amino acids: CASSVGTGQGTEAFF.

The CDR3 loop is CASSQDSQGLRGYTF. CDR3 DNA: TGTGCCAGCAGCCAAGATTCGCAGGGGCTAAGGGGCTACACCTTC. This chain connects TRBV3-1 (or the pseudogene TRBV3-2) to TRBJ1-2, with D tentatively TRBD1 (6 bases). This CDR3 region has 15 residues. The V gene lost 0 bases and the J gene lost 8 bases, with 16 bases spanning the gap. Germline loops: CDR1 LGHDT, CDR2 YNNKEL (reference sequence).

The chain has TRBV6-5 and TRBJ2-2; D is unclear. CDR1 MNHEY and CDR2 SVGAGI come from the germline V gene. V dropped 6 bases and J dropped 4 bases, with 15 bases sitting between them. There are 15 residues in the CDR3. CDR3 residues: CASSQAPWGTGELFF. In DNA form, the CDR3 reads TGTGCCAGCAGCCAGGCCCCTTGGGGCACCGGGGAGCTGTTTTTT.

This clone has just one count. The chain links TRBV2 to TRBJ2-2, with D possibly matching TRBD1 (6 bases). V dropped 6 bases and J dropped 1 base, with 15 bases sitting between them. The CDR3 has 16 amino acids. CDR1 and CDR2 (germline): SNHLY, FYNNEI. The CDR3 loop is CASSRDNSRNTGELFF. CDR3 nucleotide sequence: TGTGCCAGCAGCCGGGACAACTCACGGAACACCGGGGAGCTGTTTTTT.

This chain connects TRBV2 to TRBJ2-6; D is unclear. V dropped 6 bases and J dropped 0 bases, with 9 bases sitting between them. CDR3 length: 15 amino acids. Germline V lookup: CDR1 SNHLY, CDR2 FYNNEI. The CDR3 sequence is CASRRLISGANVLTF. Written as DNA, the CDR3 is TGTGCCAGCAGAAGGCTGATCTCTGGGGCCAACGTCCTGACTTTC.

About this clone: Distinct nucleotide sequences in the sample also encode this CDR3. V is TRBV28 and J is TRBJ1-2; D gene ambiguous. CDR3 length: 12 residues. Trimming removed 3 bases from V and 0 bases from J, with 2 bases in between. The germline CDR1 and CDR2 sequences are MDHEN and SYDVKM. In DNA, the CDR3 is TGTGCCAGCAGTTTGGCTAACTATGGCTACACCTTC. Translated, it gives CASSLANYGYTF.

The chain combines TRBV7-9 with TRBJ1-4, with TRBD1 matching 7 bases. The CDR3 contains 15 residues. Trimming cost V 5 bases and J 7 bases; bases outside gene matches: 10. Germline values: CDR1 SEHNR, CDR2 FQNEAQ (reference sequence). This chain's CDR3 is CASSPNTGAGEKLFF. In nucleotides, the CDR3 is TGTGCCAGCAGCCCAAACACAGGGGCCGGTGAAAAACTGTTTTTT. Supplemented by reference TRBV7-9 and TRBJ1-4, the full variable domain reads DTGVSQNPRHKITKRGQNVTFRCDPISEHNRLYWYRQTLGQGPEFLTYFQNEAQLEKSRLLSDRFSAERPKGSFSTLEIQRTEQGDSAMYLCASSPNTGAGEKLFFGSGTQLSVL.

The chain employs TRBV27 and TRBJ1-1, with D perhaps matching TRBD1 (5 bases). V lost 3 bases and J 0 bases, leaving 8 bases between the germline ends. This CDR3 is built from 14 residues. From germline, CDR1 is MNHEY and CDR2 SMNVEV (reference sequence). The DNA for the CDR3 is TGTGCCAGCAGTTTCCGACAGTTGAACACTGAAGCTTTCTTT. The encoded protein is CASSFRQLNTEAFF.